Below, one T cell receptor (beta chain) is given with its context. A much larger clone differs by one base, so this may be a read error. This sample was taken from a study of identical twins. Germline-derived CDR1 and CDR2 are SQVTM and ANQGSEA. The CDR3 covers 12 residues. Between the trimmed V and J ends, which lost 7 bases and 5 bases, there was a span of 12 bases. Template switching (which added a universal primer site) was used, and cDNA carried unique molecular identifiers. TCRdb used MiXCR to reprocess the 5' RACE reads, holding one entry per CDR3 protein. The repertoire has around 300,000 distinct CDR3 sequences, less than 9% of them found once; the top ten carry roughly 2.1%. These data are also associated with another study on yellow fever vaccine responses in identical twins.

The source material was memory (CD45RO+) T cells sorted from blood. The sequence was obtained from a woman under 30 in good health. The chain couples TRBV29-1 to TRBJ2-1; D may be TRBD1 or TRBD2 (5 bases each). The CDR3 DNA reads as TGCAGCGGAGGGTCAGGGAACAATGAGCAGTTCTTC. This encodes CSGGSGNNEQFF.